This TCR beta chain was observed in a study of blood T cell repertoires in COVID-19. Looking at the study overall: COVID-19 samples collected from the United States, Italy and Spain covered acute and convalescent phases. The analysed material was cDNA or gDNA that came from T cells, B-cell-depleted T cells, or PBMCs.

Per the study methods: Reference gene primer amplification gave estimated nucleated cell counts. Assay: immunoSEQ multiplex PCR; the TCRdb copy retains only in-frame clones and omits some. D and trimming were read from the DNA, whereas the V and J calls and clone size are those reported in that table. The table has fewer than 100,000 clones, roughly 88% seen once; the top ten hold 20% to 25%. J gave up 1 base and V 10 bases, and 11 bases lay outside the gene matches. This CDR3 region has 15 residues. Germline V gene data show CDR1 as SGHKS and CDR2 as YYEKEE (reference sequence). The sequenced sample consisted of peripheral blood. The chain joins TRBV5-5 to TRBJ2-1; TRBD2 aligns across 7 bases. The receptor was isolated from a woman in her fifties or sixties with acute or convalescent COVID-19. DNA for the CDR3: TGTGCCTCCCACCGGGGGGTTGGGTCCTACAATGAGCAGTTCTTC. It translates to CASHRGVGSYNEQFF.